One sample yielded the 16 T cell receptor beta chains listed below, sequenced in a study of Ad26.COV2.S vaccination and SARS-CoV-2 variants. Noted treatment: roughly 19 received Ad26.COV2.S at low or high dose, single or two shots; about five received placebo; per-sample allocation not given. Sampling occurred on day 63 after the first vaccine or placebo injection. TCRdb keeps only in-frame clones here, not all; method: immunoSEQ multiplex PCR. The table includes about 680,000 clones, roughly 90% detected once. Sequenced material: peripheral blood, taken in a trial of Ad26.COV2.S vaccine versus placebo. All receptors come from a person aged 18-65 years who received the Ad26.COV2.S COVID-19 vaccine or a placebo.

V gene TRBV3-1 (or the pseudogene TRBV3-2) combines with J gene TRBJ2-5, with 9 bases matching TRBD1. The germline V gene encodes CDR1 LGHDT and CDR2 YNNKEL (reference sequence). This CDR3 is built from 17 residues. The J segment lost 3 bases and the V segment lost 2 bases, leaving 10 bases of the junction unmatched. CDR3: CASSQSLDRGIEETQYF. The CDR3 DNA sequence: TGTGCCAGCAGCCAATCCCTTGACAGGGGGATCGAAGAGACCCAGTACTTC.

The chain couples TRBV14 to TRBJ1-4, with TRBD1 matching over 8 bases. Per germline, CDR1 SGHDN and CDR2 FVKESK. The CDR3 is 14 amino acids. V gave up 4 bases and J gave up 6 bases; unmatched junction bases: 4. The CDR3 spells CASSPRTGYEKLFF. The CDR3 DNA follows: TGTGCCAGCAGCCCCCGGACAGGGTATGAAAAACTGTTTTTT.

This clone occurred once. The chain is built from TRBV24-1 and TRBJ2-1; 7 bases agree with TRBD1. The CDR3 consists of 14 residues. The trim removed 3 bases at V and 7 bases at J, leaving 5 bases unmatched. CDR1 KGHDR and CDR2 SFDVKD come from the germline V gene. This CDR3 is CATSDPGTVNEQFF. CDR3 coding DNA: TGTGCCACCAGTGATCCCGGGACAGTGAATGAGCAGTTCTTC.

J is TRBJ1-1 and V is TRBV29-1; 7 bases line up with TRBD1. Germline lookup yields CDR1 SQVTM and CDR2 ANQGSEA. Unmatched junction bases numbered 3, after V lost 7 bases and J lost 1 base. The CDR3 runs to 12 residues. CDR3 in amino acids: CSGGQRNTEAFF. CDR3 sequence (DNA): TGCAGCGGGGGACAGAGGAACACTGAAGCTTTCTTT.

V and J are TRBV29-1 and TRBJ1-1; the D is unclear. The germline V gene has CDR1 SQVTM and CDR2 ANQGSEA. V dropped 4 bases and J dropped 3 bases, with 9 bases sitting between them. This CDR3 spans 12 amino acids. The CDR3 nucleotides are TGCAGCGTTGGGGTTGGGTACACTGAAGCTTTCTTT. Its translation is CSVGVGYTEAFF.

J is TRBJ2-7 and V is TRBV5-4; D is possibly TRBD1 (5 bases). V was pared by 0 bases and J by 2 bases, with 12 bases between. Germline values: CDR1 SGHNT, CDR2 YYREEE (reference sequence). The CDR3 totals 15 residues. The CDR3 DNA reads TGTGCCAGCAGCTTGGCAGGGAATGAGGCCTACGAGCAGTACTTC. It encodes CASSLAGNEAYEQYF.

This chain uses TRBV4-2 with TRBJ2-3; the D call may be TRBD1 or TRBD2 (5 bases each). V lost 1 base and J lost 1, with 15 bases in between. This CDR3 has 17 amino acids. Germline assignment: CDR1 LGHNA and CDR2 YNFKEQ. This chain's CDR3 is CASSQGGARGGTDTQYF. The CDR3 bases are TGTGCCAGCAGCCAAGGAGGAGCCCGAGGGGGCACAGATACGCAGTATTTT.

The CDR3 DNA reads as TGTGCCAGTAGTATCTCCCGGGACAGGGGGCGCAATGAGCAGTTCTTC. Its protein product is CASSISRDRGRNEQFF. This chain joins TRBV19 and TRBJ2-1, with TRBD1 identical over 12 bases. This CDR3 region has 16 residues. V lost 3 bases and J lost 6; bases outside the gene matches: 6. Germline V lookup: CDR1 LNHDA, CDR2 SQIVND (reference sequence).

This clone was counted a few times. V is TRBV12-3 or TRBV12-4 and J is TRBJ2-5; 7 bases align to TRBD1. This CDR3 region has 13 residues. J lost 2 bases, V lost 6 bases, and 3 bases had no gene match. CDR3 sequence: CASSRDRQETQYF. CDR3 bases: TGTGCCAGCAGCCGGGACAGACAAGAGACCCAGTACTTC.

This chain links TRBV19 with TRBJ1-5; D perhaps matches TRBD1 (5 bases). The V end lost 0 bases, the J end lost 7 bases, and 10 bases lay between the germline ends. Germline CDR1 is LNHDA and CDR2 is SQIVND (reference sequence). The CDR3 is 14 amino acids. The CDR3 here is CASSIDRDRQPQHF. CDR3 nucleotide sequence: TGTGCCAGTAGTATAGACAGGGATCGGCAGCCCCAGCATTTT.

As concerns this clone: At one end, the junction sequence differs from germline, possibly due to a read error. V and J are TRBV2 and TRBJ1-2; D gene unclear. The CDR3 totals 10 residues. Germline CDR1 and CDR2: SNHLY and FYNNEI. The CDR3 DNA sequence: TGTGCCAGCAGGACAAAGCGGTTCGCCTTC. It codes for CASRTKRFAF.

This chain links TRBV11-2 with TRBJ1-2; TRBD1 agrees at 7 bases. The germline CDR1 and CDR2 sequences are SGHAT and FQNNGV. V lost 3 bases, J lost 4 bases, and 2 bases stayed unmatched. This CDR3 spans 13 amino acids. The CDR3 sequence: CASSFDRAYGYTF. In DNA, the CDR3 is TGTGCCAGCAGCTTCGACAGGGCCTATGGCTACACCTTC.

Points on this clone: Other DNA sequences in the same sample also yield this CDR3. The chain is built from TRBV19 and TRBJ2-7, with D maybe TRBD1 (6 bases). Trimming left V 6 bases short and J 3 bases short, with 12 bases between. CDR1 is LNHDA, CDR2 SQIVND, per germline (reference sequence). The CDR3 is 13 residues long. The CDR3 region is CASSRDNFYEQYF. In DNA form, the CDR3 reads TGTGCCAGTAGCCGGGACAACTTCTACGAGCAGTACTTC.

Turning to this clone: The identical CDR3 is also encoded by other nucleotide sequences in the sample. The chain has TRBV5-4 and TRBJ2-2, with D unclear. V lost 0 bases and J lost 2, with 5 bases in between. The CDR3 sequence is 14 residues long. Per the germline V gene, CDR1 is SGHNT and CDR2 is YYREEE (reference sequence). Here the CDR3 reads CASSLGLNTGELFF. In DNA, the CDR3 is TGTGCCAGCAGCTTGGGGTTAAACACCGGGGAGCTGTTTTTT.

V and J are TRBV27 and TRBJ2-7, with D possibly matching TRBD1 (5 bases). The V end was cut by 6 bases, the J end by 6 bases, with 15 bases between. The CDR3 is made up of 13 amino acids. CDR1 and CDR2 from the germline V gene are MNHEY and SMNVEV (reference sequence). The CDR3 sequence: CASRATAGSEQYF. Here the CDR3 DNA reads TGTGCCAGCAGGGCGACAGCCGGATCCGAGCAGTACTTC.

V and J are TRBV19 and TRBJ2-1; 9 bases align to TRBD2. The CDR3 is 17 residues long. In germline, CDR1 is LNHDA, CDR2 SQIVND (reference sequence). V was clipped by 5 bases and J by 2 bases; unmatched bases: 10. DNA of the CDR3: TGTGCCAGTAGTCCTCAGGGCGGGGGGGCCGCCTACAATGAGCAGTTCTTC. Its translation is CASSPQGGGAAYNEQFF. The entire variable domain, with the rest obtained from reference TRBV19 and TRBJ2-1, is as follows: DGGITQSPKYLFRKEGQNVTLSCEQNLNHDAMYWYRQDPGQGLRLIYYSQIVNDFQKGDIAEGYSVSREKKESFPLTVTSAQKNPTAFYLCASSPQGGGAAYNEQFFGPGTRLTVL.